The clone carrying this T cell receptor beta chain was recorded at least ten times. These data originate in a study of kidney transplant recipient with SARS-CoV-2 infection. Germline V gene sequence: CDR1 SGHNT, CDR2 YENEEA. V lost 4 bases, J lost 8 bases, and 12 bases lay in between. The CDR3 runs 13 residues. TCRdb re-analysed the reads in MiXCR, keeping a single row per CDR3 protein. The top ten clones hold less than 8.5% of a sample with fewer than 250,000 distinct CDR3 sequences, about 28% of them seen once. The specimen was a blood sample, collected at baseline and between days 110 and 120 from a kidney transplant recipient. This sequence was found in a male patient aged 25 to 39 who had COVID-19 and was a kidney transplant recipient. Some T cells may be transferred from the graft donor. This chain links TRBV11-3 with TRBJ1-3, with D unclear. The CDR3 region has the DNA TGTGCCAGCAGCTACCGAGGGAGCGACACCATATATTTT. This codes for CASSYRGSDTIYF.